The 2 T cell receptor beta chains below all came from one sample that was sequenced in a study of cytomegalovirus exposure and HLA in healthy donors. A multiplex PCR was run with 60 Vbeta primers and 13 Jbeta primers. Using immunoSEQ multiplex PCR, the repertoire was profiled, and TCRdb retains in-frame clones only, with some absent. The repertoire has 150,000 to 200,000 clones, approximately 70% of them found once; the top ten carry 2.8%. Sequencing was performed on PBMCs. All receptors derive from a woman aged 40-49 years in good health and CMV-seropositive.

This clone was picked up a small number of times. V is TRBV7-6 and J is TRBJ1-3; 9 positions agree with TRBD1. The CDR3 loop spans 14 amino acids. Germline trimming cut 4 bases from V and 4 bases from J; bases unmatched to any gene: 2. Per the germline V gene, CDR1 is SGHVS and CDR2 is FNYEAQ. CDR3 in DNA: TGTGCCAGCAGCTCACAGGGGGCAGGAAACACCATATATTTT. Translation: CASSSQGAGNTIYF. Based on the CDR3 plus reference TRBV7-6 and TRBJ1-3, the full variable domain is GAGVSQSPRYKVTKRGQDVALRCDPISGHVSLYWYRQALGQGPEFLTYFNYEAQQDKSGLPNDRFSAERPEGSISTLTIQRTEQRDSAMYRCASSSQGAGNTIYFGEGSWLTVV.

This sequence joins TRBV9 and TRBJ2-2; TRBD2 matches 7 bases. The CDR3 is made up of 17 amino acids. With V trimmed by 4 bases and J by 4 bases, 13 bases remained unmatched. Germline assignment: CDR1 SGDLS and CDR2 YYNGEE. CDR3 bases: TGTGCCAGCAGCCCATCGGGGGGAGGGCCGTTCACCGGGGAGCTGTTTTTT. Translation: CASSPSGGGPFTGELFF.